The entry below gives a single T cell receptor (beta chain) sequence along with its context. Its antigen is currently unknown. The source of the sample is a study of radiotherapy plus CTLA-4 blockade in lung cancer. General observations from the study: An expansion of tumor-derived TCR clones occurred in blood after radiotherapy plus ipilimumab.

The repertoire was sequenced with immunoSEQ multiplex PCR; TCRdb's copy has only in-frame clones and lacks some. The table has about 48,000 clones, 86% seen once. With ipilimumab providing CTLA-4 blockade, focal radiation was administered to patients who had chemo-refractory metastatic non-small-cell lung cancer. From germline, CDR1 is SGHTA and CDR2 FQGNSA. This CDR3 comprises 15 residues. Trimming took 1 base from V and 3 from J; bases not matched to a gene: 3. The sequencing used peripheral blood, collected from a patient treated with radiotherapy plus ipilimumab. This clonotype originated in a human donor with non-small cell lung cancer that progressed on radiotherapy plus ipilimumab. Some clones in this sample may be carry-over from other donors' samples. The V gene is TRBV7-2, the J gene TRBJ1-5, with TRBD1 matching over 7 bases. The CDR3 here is CASSLGRGYNQPQHF. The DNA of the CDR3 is TGTGCCAGCAGCTTAGGCAGGGGGTACAATCAGCCCCAGCATTTT. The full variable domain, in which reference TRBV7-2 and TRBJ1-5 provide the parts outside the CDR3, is GAGVSQSPSNKVTEKGKDVELRCDPISGHTALYWYRQSLGQGLEFLIYFQGNSAPDKSGLPSDRFSAERTGGSVSTLTIQRTQQEDSAVYLCASSLGRGYNQPQHFGDGTRLSIL.